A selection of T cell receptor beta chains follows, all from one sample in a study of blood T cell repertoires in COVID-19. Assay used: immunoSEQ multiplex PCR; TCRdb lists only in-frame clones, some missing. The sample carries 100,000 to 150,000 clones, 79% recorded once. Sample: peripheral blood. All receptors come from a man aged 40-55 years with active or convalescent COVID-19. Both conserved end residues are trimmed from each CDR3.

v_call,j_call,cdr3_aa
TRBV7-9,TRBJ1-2,ASTGQGYNYGYT
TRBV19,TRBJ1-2,ASSITGDDDYGYT
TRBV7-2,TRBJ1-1,ASSSQGAGTEAF
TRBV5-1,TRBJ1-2,ASSLVDTDYGYT
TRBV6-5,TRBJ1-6,ASSYSRTGINSPLH
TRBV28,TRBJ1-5,ASRSGAPQH
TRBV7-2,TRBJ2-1,ASSRGGPVNEQF
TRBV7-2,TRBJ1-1,ASSFVEGTEAF
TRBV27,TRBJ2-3,ASSQGQGSTQY
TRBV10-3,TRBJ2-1,AISESNRGNEQF
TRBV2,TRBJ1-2,ASSEVETYT
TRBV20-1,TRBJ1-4,SAPEDEKLF
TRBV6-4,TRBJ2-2,ASSDEGGGTGELF
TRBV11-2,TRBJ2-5,ASSVRVQETQY
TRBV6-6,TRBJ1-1,ASTWGDTEAF
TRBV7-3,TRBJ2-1,ASSDPGTGTYNEQF
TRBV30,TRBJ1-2,AWSFSGDGYT
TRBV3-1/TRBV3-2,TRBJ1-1,ASSRSQGAGTEAF
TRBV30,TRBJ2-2,AWTGVGGELF
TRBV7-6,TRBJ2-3,ASSLTSGIPDTQY
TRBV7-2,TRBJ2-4,ASSQGVAGAGYA
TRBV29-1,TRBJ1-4,SVEVGRGEKLF
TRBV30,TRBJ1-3,AWSRQARMEISGNTIY
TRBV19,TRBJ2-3,ASNSGSYTDTQY
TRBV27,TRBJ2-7,ASGLYEQY
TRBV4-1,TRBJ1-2,ASSQDLGGFGYT
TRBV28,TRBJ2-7,ASRPTGGVYEQY
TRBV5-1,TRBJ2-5,ASSTLRGGGQETQY
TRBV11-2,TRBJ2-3,ASSPVRGTSGTTDTQY
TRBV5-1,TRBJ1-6,ASSSEILLLNSPLH
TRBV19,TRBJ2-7,ASSMAGRNYEQY
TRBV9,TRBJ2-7,ASSVGGDSSYEQY
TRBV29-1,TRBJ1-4,SVEDRVRGHEKLF
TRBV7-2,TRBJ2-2,ASSLVATSGNTGELF
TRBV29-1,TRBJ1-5,SASGGDQPQH
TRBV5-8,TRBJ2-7,ASSLQGLSSYEQY
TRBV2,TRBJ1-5,ASAQGEGQPQH
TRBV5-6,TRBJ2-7,ASSLPTGGYEQY
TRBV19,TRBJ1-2,ASRTGAGGYT
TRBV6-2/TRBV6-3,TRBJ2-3,ASSYGGATDTQY
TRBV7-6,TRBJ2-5,ASSETEREVRRETQY
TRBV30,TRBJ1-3,AWIRYRDSGNTIY
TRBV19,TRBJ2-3,ASTRQGTDTQY
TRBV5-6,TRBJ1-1,ASSGDRGGSTEAF
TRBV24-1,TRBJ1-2,ATSWRGTGYT
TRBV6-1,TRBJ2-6,ASSDPYGANVLT
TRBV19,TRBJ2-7,ASSLTSGLTYEQY
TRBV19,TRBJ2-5,ASSIGPETQY
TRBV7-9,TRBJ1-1,ASSSTNRAGGTEAF
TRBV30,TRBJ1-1,AWSHPGGLTEAF